This entry describes one T cell receptor beta chain. The data derive from a study of blood T cell repertoires in COVID-19. At the level of the study: The United States, Italy and Spain were the sources of the acute and convalescent COVID-19 samples.

In the original workflow: The assay estimated nucleated cells by amplifying reference gene primers. TCRdb's table, derived via immunoSEQ multiplex PCR, lists solely in-frame clones and lacks some. Clonal size and the V and J genes are those of that table, whereas D and trimming came from the DNA. The sample contains roughly 250,000 clones, more than 75% of which appear only once. Trimming took off 1 base at V and 2 bases at J, with 17 bases between the two ends. The CDR3 sequence is 17 residues long. The V gene's germline CDR1 is LGHDT and CDR2 YNNKEL (reference sequence). The chain employs TRBV3-1 (or the pseudogene TRBV3-2) and TRBJ1-2; maybe TRBD1 (6 bases). Sequenced input: peripheral blood. The receptor comes from a woman between 45 and 65 years old with acute or convalescent COVID-19. CDR3 sequence: CASSQGSLGARNYGYTF. The CDR3 DNA is TGTGCCAGCAGCCAAGGATCTTTGGGGGCGAGGAACTATGGCTACACCTTC.